This T cell receptor beta chain comes out of a study of shared T cell receptors in the human thymus. The CDR3 extends over 16 amino acids. CDR1 SGHVS and CDR2 FQNEAQ come from the germline V gene. Trimming removed 5 bases at V and 2 bases at J, with 16 bases between. The protocol was immunoSEQ multiplex PCR, while the TCRdb copy is restricted to in-frame clones and leaves out a portion. This sample carries approximately 660,000 clones, 85% to 90% of them seen once, and the ten largest clones take 0.0095% to 0.012%. Separately, the same data were catalogued under a study of human thymus T cells. That paper states: Resected material from corrective heart surgery provided the thymus tissue analysed. A high degree of thymic repertoire overlap among unrelated individuals was reported in related research.

The material sequenced was thymocytes. The sequence came from a boy in the first two years of life with a congenital heart defect. The rearrangement links TRBV7-8 to TRBJ1-5, with D maybe TRBD1 (5 bases). DNA of the CDR3: TGTGCCAGCAGCCCAGCAGGGTCAGGTGGCAATCAGCCCCAGCATTTT. Encoded protein: CASSPAGSGGNQPQHF.